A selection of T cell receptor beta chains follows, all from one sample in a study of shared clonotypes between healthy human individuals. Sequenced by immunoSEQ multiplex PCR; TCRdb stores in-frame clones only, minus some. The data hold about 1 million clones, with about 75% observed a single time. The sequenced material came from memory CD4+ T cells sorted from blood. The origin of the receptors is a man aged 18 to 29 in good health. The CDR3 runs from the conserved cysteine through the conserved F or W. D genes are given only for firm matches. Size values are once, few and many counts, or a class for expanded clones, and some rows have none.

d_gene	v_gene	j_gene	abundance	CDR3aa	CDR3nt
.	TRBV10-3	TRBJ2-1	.	CAIKDGSDNEQFF	TGTGCCATCAAAGACGGAAGTGACAATGAGCAGTTCTTC
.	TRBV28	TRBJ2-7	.	CASRRTQSYEQYF	TGTGCCAGCAGACGGACACAATCCTACGAGCAGTACTTC
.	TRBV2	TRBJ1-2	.	CASGTAYTF	TGTGCCAGCGGTACAGCGTACACCTTC
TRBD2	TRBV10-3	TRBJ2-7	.	CATVAGEVDEQYF	TGTGCCACCGTAGCGGGAGAAGTGGACGAGCAGTACTTC
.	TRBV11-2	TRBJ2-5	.	CASSLGTGARETQYF	TGTGCCAGCAGCTTGGGGACGGGAGCTCGTGAGACCCAGTACTTC
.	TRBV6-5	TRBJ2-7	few	CASSSQGYEQYF	TGTGCCAGCAGTTCTCAGGGTTACGAGCAGTACTTC
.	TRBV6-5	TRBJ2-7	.	CAAGRPDYEQYF	TGTGCCGCAGGACGACCCGACTACGAGCAGTACTTC
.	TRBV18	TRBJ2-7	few	CASSPGSSYEQYF	TGTGCCAGCTCACCAGGTAGCTCCTACGAGCAGTACTTC
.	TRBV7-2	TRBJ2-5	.	CASSSRVQETQYF	TGTGCCAGCAGCTCCCGGGTGCAAGAGACCCAGTACTTC
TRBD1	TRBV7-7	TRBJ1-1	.	CASSLVQGAEAFF	TGTGCTAGCAGCTTAGTACAGGGGGCTGAAGCTTTCTTT
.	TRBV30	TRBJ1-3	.	CAWSEVGNTIYF	TGTGCCTGGAGTGAGGTCGGAAACACCATATATTTT
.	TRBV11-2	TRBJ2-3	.	CASSLVSTYSSTDTQYF	TGTGCCAGCAGCTTAGTATCTACCTACTCTAGCACAGATACGCAGTATTTT
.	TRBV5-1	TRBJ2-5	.	CASSPRPSPQETQYF	TGCGCCAGCAGCCCAAGGCCAAGCCCCCAAGAGACCCAGTACTTC
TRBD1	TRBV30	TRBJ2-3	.	CAWSVGTGSRGTQYF	TGTGCCTGGAGTGTCGGGACAGGGTCCAGGGGTACGCAGTATTTT
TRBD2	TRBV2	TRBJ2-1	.	CASRRTSGDEQFF	TGTGCCAGCAGGCGGACTAGCGGAGATGAGCAGTTCTTC
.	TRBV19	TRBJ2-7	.	CASVIPGASQVYEQYF	TGTGCCAGTGTTATCCCCGGGGCCTCCCAAGTGTACGAGCAGTACTTC
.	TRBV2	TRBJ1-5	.	CASSGQEGTPQHF	TGTGCCAGCAGCGGACAAGAGGGCACGCCCCAGCATTTT
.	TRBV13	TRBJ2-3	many	CASSLPLYIDTQYF	TGTGCCAGCAGCTTACCACTGTATATTGATACGCAGTATTTT
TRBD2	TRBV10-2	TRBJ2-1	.	CASSSGGARMFF	TGCGCCAGCAGTAGCGGGGGGGCTCGTATGTTCTTC
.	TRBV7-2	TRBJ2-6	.	CASSLGPGTGANVLTF	TGTGCCAGCAGCTTAGGCCCCGGGACTGGGGCCAACGTCCTGACTTTC
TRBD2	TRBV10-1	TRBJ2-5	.	CASSRLAGSQETQYF	TGCGCCAGCAGCCGACTAGCGGGATCGCAAGAGACCCAGTACTTC
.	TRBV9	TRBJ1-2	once	CASSLGQRTTHEGYTF	TGTGCCAGCAGCTTAGGACAGCGCACCACCCACGAGGGCTACACCTTC
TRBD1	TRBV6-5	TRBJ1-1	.	CASSTGQGYAEAFF	TGTGCCAGCAGTACCGGACAGGGATACGCTGAAGCTTTCTTT
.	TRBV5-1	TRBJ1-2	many	CASSLLTPDYGYTF	TGCGCCAGCAGCCTATTGACGCCGGACTATGGCTACACCTTC
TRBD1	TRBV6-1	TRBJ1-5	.	CATHQTGGMNQPQHF	TGTGCCACCCATCAGACAGGGGGCATGAATCAGCCCCAGCATTTT
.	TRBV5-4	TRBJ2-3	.	CASSLGVGSPQYF	TGTGCCAGCAGCTTGGGTGTGGGTAGCCCGCAGTATTTT
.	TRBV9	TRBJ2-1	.	CASSVGGSYNEQFF	TGTGCCAGCAGCGTGGGGGGTTCCTACAATGAGCAGTTCTTC
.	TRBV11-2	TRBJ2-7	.	CASSSQVRQYF	TGTGCCAGCAGTTCCCAGGTCCGGCAGTACTTC
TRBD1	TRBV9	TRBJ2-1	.	CASSASGQGGLQNEQFF	TGTGCCAGCAGCGCAAGTGGACAGGGGGGTCTTCAAAATGAGCAGTTCTTC
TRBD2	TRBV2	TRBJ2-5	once	CASSEELAGDKTQYF	TGTGCCAGCAGTGAGGAACTAGCGGGGGATAAGACCCAGTACTTC
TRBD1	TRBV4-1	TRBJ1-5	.	CASSPGQGGQPQHF	TGCGCCAGCAGCCCTGGACAGGGGGGACAGCCCCAGCATTTT